This T cell receptor (beta chain) was captured by sequencing in a study of beta chain features in type 1 diabetes. With respect to this clone: What it binds is not known.

The V gene lost 8 bases and the J gene lost 0 bases, with 12 bases spanning the gap. Germline V gene lookup returns CDR1 SNHLY and CDR2 FYNNEI. CDR3 length equals 14 residues. Every bit of the isolated RNA underwent reverse transcription, so sequencing read expressed TCRB transcripts. Measured with immunoSEQ multiplex PCR; TCRdb has only the in-frame clones, and not every one. This repertoire shows some 660,000 clones, around an eighth found once; its top ten account for 0.03% to 0.045%. CD45RO/CCR7/CD25/CD127/CD95/CD27 staining was used to isolate CD4+ naive, central memory, regulatory and stem cell-like memory cells by sorting. Regarding the study as a whole: Across patients, naive, central memory and Treg TCRB repertoires exhibited apparently greater similarity than was observed across healthy donors. Among type 1 diabetes patients, VDJ junctions had fewer insertions and more deletions. In every one of the four CD4+ subsets, TCRB CDR3s were moderately but significantly shorter in Type 1 diabetes patients.

The chain links TRBV2 to TRBJ2-3; D uncertain. The TCR was taken from a man between 18 and 35 years old with type 1 diabetes. The material sequenced was naive CD4+ T cells from blood. CDR3 in DNA: TGTGCCAGCCGCCGAGAATCTAGCACAGATACGCAGTATTTT. As protein: CASRRESSTDTQYF.